Following are 18 T cell receptor beta chains from one sample sequenced in a study of T cell responses to AZD1222 COVID-19 vaccine. Only in-frame clones appear in the TCRdb table, and some are missing; sequencing was by immunoSEQ multiplex PCR. The sample has roughly 150,000 clones, around 93% seen once; the top ten hold less than 3.5%. The material sequenced was peripheral blood, taken 28 days after the second AZD1222 dose. The receptor source for this set is an adult who received the AZD1222 COVID-19 vaccine.

The chain has TRBV7-2 and TRBJ1-1; the D gene is possibly TRBD1 (6 bases). The length of the CDR3 is 15 residues. Trimming removed 5 bases at V and 0 bases at J, with 13 bases between. Germline-derived CDR1 and CDR2 are SGHTA and FQGNSA. CDR3 loop: CASSPRTAVNTEAFF. The CDR3 nucleotides read TGTGCCAGCAGCCCTCGGACAGCAGTGAACACTGAAGCTTTCTTT. Complete variable domain (other parts from reference TRBV7-2 and TRBJ1-1): GAGVSQSPSNKVTEKGKDVELRCDPISGHTALYWYRQSLGQGLEFLIYFQGNSAPDKSGLPSDRFSAERTGGSVSTLTIQRTQQEDSAVYLCASSPRTAVNTEAFFGQGTRLTVV.

The chain has TRBV7-2 and TRBJ1-2; D call uncertain. V was clipped by 0 bases and J by 5 bases, with 16 bases between them. CDR1 is SGHTA and CDR2 is FQGNSA in the germline V gene. The CDR3 has 16 residues. The CDR3, as DNA: TGTGCCAGCAGCTTAGCTCGGACCAATGAATGGTATGGCTACACCTTC. The encoded protein is CASSLARTNEWYGYTF.

This chain joins TRBV29-1 and TRBJ1-1, with unresolved D. Trimming left V 0 bases short and J 0 bases short, with 8 bases between. The germline CDR1 and CDR2 sequences are SQVTM and ANQGSEA. This CDR3 has 14 residues. The CDR3 bases are TGCAGCGTTGAAGAAACATCTATGAACACTGAAGCTTTCTTT. It specifies CSVEETSMNTEAFF. The complete variable domain, with remaining parts taken from reference TRBV29-1 and TRBJ1-1, reads SAVISQKPSRDICQRGTSLTIQCQVDSQVTMMFWYRQQPGQSLTLIATANQGSEATYESGFVIDKFPISRPNLTFSTLTVSNMSPEDSSIYLCSVEETSMNTEAFFGQGTRLTVV.

V gene TRBV24-1 combines with J gene TRBJ1-2; possible D gene TRBD1, 6 bases. Germline CDR1 and CDR2: KGHDR and SFDVKD. The V end was cut by 4 bases, the J end by 5 bases, with 7 bases between. The CDR3 runs to 12 residues. CDR3 nucleotides: TGTGCCACCAGTGAGACAGGATATGGCTACACCTTC. Residues: CATSETGYGYTF.

V and J are TRBV27 and TRBJ2-7, with a possible D match to TRBD1 (5 bases). Trimming shortened V by 3 bases and J by 0 bases, and 6 bases separated the two germline ends. Germline V gene sequence: CDR1 MNHEY, CDR2 SMNVEV (reference sequence). This CDR3 comprises 13 residues. The CDR3 DNA is TGTGCCAGCAGTTTTCAGGGCTCCTACGAGCAGTACTTC. Its translation is CASSFQGSYEQYF.

This rearrangement joins TRBV3-1 (or the pseudogene TRBV3-2) to TRBJ1-5; 7 bases fit TRBD1. The V gene's germline CDR1 is LGHDT and CDR2 YNNKEL (reference sequence). The CDR3 loop spans 15 amino acids. Germline trimming cut 1 base from V and 4 bases from J; bases unmatched to any gene: 4. CDR3 protein: CASSQGTGKNQPQHF. The DNA for the CDR3 is TGTGCCAGCAGCCAAGGGACAGGAAAAAATCAGCCCCAGCATTTT.

This clone showed up just once. The chain uses TRBV27 and TRBJ2-3; 11 bases are a match to TRBD1. The CDR3 spans 13 residues. Losses at the gene ends were 7 bases for V and 9 bases for J; bases not matched to a gene: 6. Looked up from germline, CDR1 is MNHEY and CDR2 is SMNVEV (reference sequence). CDR3 DNA: TGTGCCAGCAAGGGGACAGGGGGAAAAACGCAGTATTTT. It encodes CASKGTGGKTQYF.

This CDR3 is CASSRDRAYEQYF. The CDR3 nucleotides are TGTGCCAGTAGCCGGGACAGGGCCTACGAGCAGTACTTC. The chain has TRBV19 and TRBJ2-7; TRBD1 matches at 9 bases. CDR3 size: 13 residues. Germline V gene data show CDR1 as LNHDA and CDR2 as SQIVND (reference sequence). The V and J ends lost 6 bases and 2 bases, in that order; junction bases with no gene match: 2. Using reference TRBV19 and TRBJ2-7 for the parts outside the CDR3, the full variable domain is DGGITQSPKYLFRKEGQNVTLSCEQNLNHDAMYWYRQDPGQGLRLIYYSQIVNDFQKGDIAEGYSVSREKKESFPLTVTSAQKNPTAFYLCASSRDRAYEQYFGPGTRLTVT.

The gene calls are TRBV3-1 (or the pseudogene TRBV3-2) and TRBJ1-3; TRBD1 aligns across 7 bases. The V gene's germline CDR1 is LGHDT and CDR2 YNNKEL (reference sequence). The CDR3 is 15 residues long. The junction had 5 bases not matched to a gene; V was cut back by 4 bases and J by 2 bases. CDR3 DNA sequence: TGTGCCAGCAGCCTCTCTCAGGGGGCTGGAAACACCATATATTTT. This translates into CASSLSQGAGNTIYF.

This clone has a single count. The chain carries TRBV7-8 and TRBJ2-2; D possibly matches TRBD1 or TRBD2 (5 bases each). The CDR3 is 14 amino acids. Per germline, CDR1 SGHVS and CDR2 FQNEAQ. Trimming took 5 bases from V and 4 from J, leaving 11 bases between them. CDR3: CASSTRAGTGELFF. In DNA, the CDR3 is TGTGCCAGCAGCACCAGGGCGGGCACCGGGGAGCTGTTTTTT.

This clone was picked up one time. V and J are TRBV27 and TRBJ2-1; D tentatively reads TRBD1 or TRBD2 (5 bases each). V lost 3 bases, J lost 7 bases, and 19 bases lay in between. Germline V gene lookup returns CDR1 MNHEY and CDR2 SMNVEV (reference sequence). CDR3 length: 16 residues. The CDR3 is CASSLPDGAGRNEQFF. The CDR3 region has the DNA TGTGCCAGCAGTTTGCCGGACGGTGCAGGGAGAAATGAGCAGTTCTTC.

J is TRBJ1-5 and V is TRBV28; TRBD1 might be the D (6 bases). The CDR3 has 14 residues. Trimming shortened V by 5 bases and J by 7 bases, and 15 bases separated the two germline ends. CDR1 and CDR2 (germline): MDHEN, SYDVKM. The CDR3 DNA follows: TGTGCCAGCAGTGGGCGGGGGCCCTTCCAGCCCCAGCATTTT. Its translation: CASSGRGPFQPQHF.

The V call is TRBV10-3, the J call TRBJ2-7; TRBD1 matches 8 bases. Germline V gene data show CDR1 as ENHRY and CDR2 as SYGVKD. The V and J ends lost 6 bases and 3 bases, in that order; junction bases with no gene match: 4. This CDR3 comprises 13 residues. DNA for the CDR3: TGTGCCATCAGAGGGGGACAGGTCTACGAGCAGTACTTC. Encoded protein: CAIRGGQVYEQYF.

This chain uses TRBV27 with TRBJ2-1; 8 nucleotides match TRBD1. J gave up 2 bases and V 5 bases, and 2 bases lay outside the gene matches. Germline loops: CDR1 MNHEY, CDR2 SMNVEV (reference sequence). CDR3 length equals 14 residues. The CDR3 sequence is CASSGQGTYNEQFF. As DNA, the CDR3 is TGTGCCAGCAGTGGACAGGGAACCTACAATGAGCAGTTCTTC.

This chain connects TRBV7-8 to TRBJ2-7; the D is unclear. This CDR3 contains 13 residues. V lost 1 base and J 4 bases, leaving 8 bases between the germline ends. Per germline, CDR1 SGHVS and CDR2 FQNEAQ. The CDR3 loop reads CASSLGVEYEQYF. CDR3 DNA: TGTGCCAGCAGCTTAGGAGTGGAGTACGAGCAGTACTTC.

The V call is TRBV13, the J call TRBJ1-3; D possibly corresponds to TRBD1 (6 bases). The CDR3 runs to 15 residues. Germline V lookup: CDR1 PRHDT, CDR2 FYEKMQ (reference sequence). The V gene lost 0 bases and the J gene lost 4 bases, with 10 bases spanning the gap. CDR3 loop: CASSLGTGAGNTIYF. DNA of the CDR3: TGTGCCAGCAGCTTAGGTACGGGGGCAGGAAACACCATATATTTT.

This clone appeared once. The chain couples TRBV18 to TRBJ1-4; D perhaps matches TRBD1 (6 bases). CDR3 size: 15 residues. The germline V and J ends were trimmed by 6 bases and 6 bases, with 17 bases remaining between them. CDR1 KGHSH and CDR2 LQKENI come from the germline V gene. The CDR3 DNA reads TGTGCCAGCTCCCGGAGGGGGAGCCGGGATGAAAAACTGTTTTTT. Its protein product is CASSRRGSRDEKLFF. Full variable domain (rest looked up from reference TRBV18 and TRBJ1-4): NAGVMQNPRHLVRRRGQEARLRCSPMKGHSHVYWYRQLPEEGLKFMVYLQKENIIDESGMPKERFSAEFPKEGPSILRIQQVVRGDSAAYFCASSRRGSRDEKLFFGSGTQLSVL.

The rearrangement links TRBV27 to TRBJ1-5; D is ambiguous. Germline V gene data show CDR1 as MNHEY and CDR2 as SMNVEV (reference sequence). The CDR3 runs to 13 residues. Trimming took off 5 bases at V and 3 bases at J, with 8 bases between the two ends. The CDR3 nucleotides read TGTGCCAGCAGTAGGTCAGTCAATCAGCCCCAGCATTTT. Translation gives CASSRSVNQPQHF.